One sample yielded the 32 T cell receptor beta chains listed below, sequenced in a study of T cells in Graves' hyperthyroidism and ophthalmopathy. Template material for amplifying TCR beta CDR3 regions consisted of RNA transcripts. TCR CDR3 regions were first amplified by RT-PCR with HTBI primers. Each CDR3 protein gets one entry after TCRdb re-called the multiplex PCR reads with MiXCR. Among some 500,000 distinct CDR3 sequences, 16% were seen once, and the ten largest hold around 32%. The sequenced sample was blood. These receptors came from a woman aged 25 to 39 with Graves' ophthalmopathy.

A few counts support this clonotype. The germline gene is not matched at one end of the junction; a read error may be the cause. The chain has TRBV2 and TRBJ2-7; D is uncertain. CDR3 length: 14 residues. The V gene's germline CDR1 is SNHLY and CDR2 FYNNEI. CDR3 nucleotide sequence: TGTGCCAGCAGTGAGGAAGCCTTCTCCTACGAGCAGTGCTTC. This translates into CASSEEAFSYEQCF. Full variable domain (outside the CDR3, taken from reference TRBV2 and TRBJ2-7): EPEVTQTPSHQVTQMGQEVILRCVPISNHLYFYWYRQILGQKVEFLVSFYNNEISEKSEIFDDQFSVERPDGSNFTLKIRSTKLEDSAMYFCASSEEAFSYEQCFGPGTRLTVT.

The chain links TRBV7-2 to TRBJ2-4, with TRBD2 identical over 8 bases. This CDR3 is 17 amino acids long. Trimming cost V 2 bases and J 0 bases; bases outside gene matches: 6. Germline assignment: CDR1 SGHTA and CDR2 FQGNSA. CDR3 DNA sequence: TGTGCCAGCAGCTTAAGACCGGGGGGGGCAGCCAAAAACATTCAGTACTTC. It codes for CASSLRPGGAAKNIQYF.

At least ten counts were recorded for this clonotype. The chain links TRBV7-2 to TRBJ2-7; D gene uncertain. The CDR3 totals 14 residues. With 2 bases removed from V and 1 base from J, the gap between germline ends came to 9 bases. CDR1 and CDR2 from the germline V gene are SGHTA and FQGNSA. CDR3 nucleotides: TGTGCCAGCAGCTTACGGACCCAATCCTACGAGCAGTACTTC. This translates into CASSLRTQSYEQYF.

Notes on this clonotype: One end of the junction does not line up with germline, which may come from a read error. The chain carries TRBV28 and TRBJ2-7; TRBD1 matches at 9 bases. The CDR3 runs 14 residues. The germline CDR1 and CDR2 sequences are MDHEN and SYDVKM. The CDR3 region is CAGSFLDRGYEQYF. Written as DNA, the CDR3 is TGTGCCGGCAGCTTTCTGGACAGGGGCTACGAGCAGTACTTC.

This clonotype was detected ten times or more. The rearrangement links TRBV12-5 to TRBJ2-1; D is perhaps TRBD1 (5 bases). Trimming pared 1 base from V and 3 bases from J, leaving 13 bases between. The CDR3 consists of 16 residues. Per the germline V gene, CDR1 is LGHNT and CDR2 is FRNRAP. CDR3 loop: CASGLDPQTVYNEQFF. CDR3 DNA sequence: TGTGCTAGTGGTTTGGACCCCCAGACAGTCTACAATGAGCAGTTCTTC.

This clonotype was picked up many times. The chain couples TRBV3-1 to TRBJ2-5; D remains unclear. V was clipped by 4 bases and J by 1 base, with 7 bases between them. The length of the CDR3 is 13 residues. The germline V gene has CDR1 LGHDT and CDR2 YNNKEL (reference sequence). CDR3 residues: CASSRDLQETQYF. CDR3 nucleotides: TGTGCCAGCAGCCGAGACCTCCAAGAGACCCAGTACTTC.

This clonotype was seen at least ten times. The chain uses TRBV2 and TRBJ2-3; 7 bases are shared with TRBD2. There are 19 residues in the CDR3. CDR1 SNHLY and CDR2 FYNNEI come from the germline V gene. V lost 5 bases, J lost 0 bases, and 17 bases stayed unmatched. CDR3 loop: CASSLRDYGAEISTDTQYF. The CDR3 DNA follows: TGTGCCAGCAGTCTCCGGGACTACGGTGCGGAGATCAGCACAGATACGCAGTATTTT. Looking up the rest from reference TRBV2 and TRBJ2-3 gives the full variable domain: EPEVTQTPSHQVTQMGQEVILRCVPISNHLYFYWYRQILGQKVEFLVSFYNNEISEKSEIFDDQFSVERPDGSNFTLKIRSTKLEDSAMYFCASSLRDYGAEISTDTQYFGPGTRLTVL.

This clonotype appeared a few times. The rearrangement joins TRBV6-2 or TRBV6-3 to TRBJ2-7; D remains ambiguous. The CDR3 contains 11 residues. CDR1 MNHEY and CDR2 SVGEGT come from the germline V gene. V lost 0 bases, J lost 7 bases, and 4 bases lay in between. CDR3 residues: CASSYSKEQYF. As DNA, the CDR3 is TGTGCCAGCAGTTACTCAAAGGAGCAGTACTTC.

Remarks on this clonotype: A much larger clone sits a single nucleotide away, making a read error possible. The V and J genes are TRBV6-1 and TRBJ2-7, with 8 bases lining up with TRBD1. Germline V gene sequence: CDR1 MNHNS, CDR2 SASEGT. V trimming: 3 bases; J trimming: 2 bases; junction bases outside the gene matches: 6. The CDR3 length is 15 residues. CDR3 bases: TGTGCCAGCAGTGAGGGGACAGGCCTTCCCTACGAGCAGTACTTC. This gives the protein CASSEGTGLPYEQYF.

This clonotype showed up many times. This chain connects TRBV30 to TRBJ1-4; D possibly corresponds to TRBD1 (5 bases). The CDR3 consists of 13 residues. V shed 0 bases and J shed 7 bases, with 9 bases lying between them. CDR1 GTSNPN and CDR2 SVGIG come from the germline V gene (reference sequence). The CDR3 coding sequence is TGTGCCTGGAGTGTAGGTGGGGCTGAAAAACTGTTTTTT. Protein product: CAWSVGGAEKLFF.

In its sample, this clonotype was seen many times. V is TRBV2 and J is TRBJ1-5; tentatively, D is TRBD1 (5 bases). Germline CDR1 is SNHLY and CDR2 is FYNNEI. V lost 7 bases, J lost 0 bases, and 13 bases lay in between. The CDR3 runs 15 residues. The DNA of the CDR3 is TGTGCCAGCACTTCAACTGGGGGTAGCAATCAGCCCCAGCATTTT. Its protein is CASTSTGGSNQPQHF.

This clonotype was recorded at least ten times. This chain links TRBV28 with TRBJ2-1; 7 bases map to TRBD2. Trimming cost V 3 bases and J 4 bases; bases outside gene matches: 3. Germline V CDR1 and CDR2: MDHEN, SYDVKM. CDR3 length equals 14 residues. The CDR3 DNA sequence: TGTGCCAGCAGTTTGGGACTACCGTACAATGAGCAGTTCTTC. Translation gives CASSLGLPYNEQFF. The whole variable domain, filled in from reference TRBV28 and TRBJ2-1, reads DVKVTQSSRYLVKRTGEKVFLECVQDMDHENMFWYRQDPGLGLRLIYFSYDVKMKEKGDIPEGYSVSREKKERFSLILESASTNQTSMYLCASSLGLPYNEQFFGPGTRLTVL.

The chain links TRBV19 to TRBJ1-2; D is ambiguous. Germline V gene data show CDR1 as LNHDA and CDR2 as SQIVND (reference sequence). The V gene lost 6 bases and the J gene lost 0 bases, with 14 bases spanning the gap. The CDR3 runs to 15 residues. CDR3 coding DNA: TGTGCCAGTAGGGCAGACCGTCGATCTAACTATGGCTACACCTTC. Protein product: CASRADRRSNYGYTF.

This clonotype was seen a handful of times. The chain carries TRBV4-3 and TRBJ1-4; maybe TRBD1 (5 bases). Trimming removed 5 bases at V and 5 bases at J, with 12 bases between. This CDR3 comprises 14 residues. Per the germline V gene, CDR1 is LGHNA and CDR2 is YSLEER. CDR3 in amino acids: CASSIQVANEKLFF. The CDR3 DNA follows: TGCGCCAGCAGCATACAGGTCGCGAATGAAAAACTGTTTTTT.

The rearrangement links TRBV5-6 to TRBJ1-4; D is possibly TRBD1 (6 bases). The CDR3 extends over 15 amino acids. V was shortened by 3 bases and J by 2 bases, with 11 bases between the two germline ends. Germline V gene sequence: CDR1 SGHDT, CDR2 YYEEEE. The CDR3 coding sequence is TGTGCCAGCAGCTCTACAGGGAGGACTAATGAAAAACTGTTTTTT. Amino acids: CASSSTGRTNEKLFF.

This clonotype was picked up many times. The V call is TRBV9, the J call TRBJ1-5; D unclear. The germline V gene encodes CDR1 SGDLS and CDR2 YYNGEE. CDR3 length equals 12 residues. V lost 0 bases, J lost 9 bases, and 7 bases lay in between. CDR3 loop: CASSVEGGPQHF. The CDR3 DNA sequence: TGTGCCAGCAGCGTAGAAGGTGGGCCCCAGCATTTT.

This clonotype was seen many times. The rearrangement joins TRBV18 to TRBJ1-4; 7 bases agree with TRBD1. Germline CDR1 is KGHSH and CDR2 is LQKENI. The length of the CDR3 is 18 residues. J lost 0 bases, V lost 5 bases, and 12 bases had no gene match. The CDR3 region is CASSVSTGIGSTNEKLFF. Written as DNA, the CDR3 is TGTGCCAGCTCAGTCTCGACAGGGATTGGCTCAACTAATGAAAAACTGTTTTTT.

The chain has TRBV5-4 and TRBJ2-2; D may be TRBD2 (6 bases). V was trimmed by 4 bases and J by 2 bases, leaving 12 bases between them. The CDR3 has 15 residues. The germline V gene has CDR1 SGHNT and CDR2 YYREEE (reference sequence). The CDR3 here is CASSATGLNTGELFF. DNA of the CDR3: TGTGCCAGCAGCGCCACGGGACTTAACACCGGGGAGCTGTTTTTT.

The chain recombines TRBV19 with TRBJ1-2; 8 bases agree with TRBD1. CDR3 size: 15 residues. The V gene end was trimmed by 6 bases and the J gene end by 0 bases; junction bases not matched to a gene: 6. Per germline, CDR1 LNHDA and CDR2 SQIVND (reference sequence). The DNA of the CDR3 is TGTGCCAGTAGGAAGCAGGGGGCAGCTAACTATGGCTACACCTTC. Its protein product is CASRKQGAANYGYTF.

This clonotype has just a few counts. The chain employs TRBV27 and TRBJ2-7, with 14 bases that match TRBD2. Germline CDR1 is MNHEY and CDR2 is SMNVEV (reference sequence). The CDR3 has 17 residues. V was clipped by 2 bases and J by 2 bases; unmatched bases: 5. The chain's CDR3 is CASSLGLAGGPPYEQYF. The CDR3 DNA reads as TGTGCCAGCAGTTTAGGACTAGCGGGAGGCCCACCCTACGAGCAGTACTTC.

The chain couples TRBV29-1 to TRBJ1-1, with TRBD1 matching over 7 bases. Germline-derived CDR1 and CDR2 are SQVTM and ANQGSEA. J gave up 4 bases and V 0 bases, and 5 bases lay outside the gene matches. This CDR3 is 14 amino acids long. This chain's CDR3 is CSVEDSAGGTEAFF. The CDR3 coding sequence is TGCAGCGTTGAAGACTCGGCAGGGGGCACTGAAGCTTTCTTT.

This clonotype has a handful of counts. The gene calls are TRBV4-3 and TRBJ2-1; possible D gene TRBD1, 5 bases. The CDR3 has 17 residues. Germline values: CDR1 LGHNA, CDR2 YSLEER. Trimming pared 0 bases from V and 1 base from J, leaving 13 bases between. CDR3 sequence: CASSQEPRRTSYNEQFF. The CDR3, as DNA: TGCGCCAGCAGCCAAGAGCCCCGGCGGACATCCTACAATGAGCAGTTCTTC.

This clonotype was counted only a few times. V and J are TRBV7-2 and TRBJ1-4, with D possibly matching TRBD1 (5 bases). The germline CDR1 and CDR2 sequences are SGHTA and FQGNSA. CDR3 length: 15 amino acids. Between the trimmed V and J ends, which lost 3 bases and 6 bases, there was a span of 14 bases. CDR3 sequence (DNA): TGTGCCAGCAGCTTTACAGGACCCAAGGATGAAAAACTGTTTTTT. Translated, it gives CASSFTGPKDEKLFF.

This clonotype came up many times. The rearrangement links TRBV20-1 to TRBJ2-3; TRBD2 matches 8 bases. CDR1 and CDR2 from the germline V gene are DFQATT and SNEGSKA (reference sequence). The CDR3 spans 13 residues. After removal of 1 base from V and 5 bases from J, the junction contained 2 bases not matched to a gene. The CDR3 coding sequence is TGCAGTGCTAGAGCCGGGAGGGAAGATACGCAGTATTTT. Protein: CSARAGREDTQYF.

This clonotype was counted ten times or more. This chain joins TRBV7-2 and TRBJ2-3; 7 nucleotides match TRBD2. This CDR3 region has 16 residues. Germline CDR1 is SGHTA and CDR2 is FQGNSA. The trim removed 5 bases at V and 4 bases at J, leaving 12 bases unmatched. DNA for the CDR3: TGTGCCAGCAGCCCCTGGGCGGGAGTGTGGGCAGATACGCAGTATTTT. Residues: CASSPWAGVWADTQYF.

This clonotype was seen a handful of times. The V gene is TRBV11-3, the J gene TRBJ2-3; D unclear. Germline V gene sequence: CDR1 SGHNT, CDR2 YENEEA. V gave up 4 bases and J gave up 0 bases, with 11 bases separating them. This CDR3 contains 15 residues. The CDR3: CASSSGVPSTDTQYF. CDR3 nucleotides: TGTGCCAGCAGCTCTGGCGTCCCTAGCACAGATACGCAGTATTTT. Together with reference TRBV11-3 and TRBJ2-3, the CDR3 gives the full variable domain: EAGVVQSPRYKIIEKKQPVAFWCNPISGHNTLYWYLQNLGQGPELLIRYENEEAVDDSQLPKDRFSAERLKGVDSTLKIQPAELGDSAVYLCASSSGVPSTDTQYFGPGTRLTVL.

This clonotype appeared a few times. The rearrangement links TRBV6-1 to TRBJ2-7; TRBD1 matches 9 bases. Germline V gene lookup returns CDR1 MNHNS and CDR2 SASEGT. The CDR3 contains 20 residues. V dropped 6 bases and J dropped 3; count of bases not matched to a gene: 24. CDR3 sequence (DNA): TGTGCCAGCAGCCTCAAATTTGAACCAGACCGGGACAGGGCCATCTACGAGCAGTACTTC. Translated, it gives CASSLKFEPDRDRAIYEQYF.

About this clonotype: Because the CDR3 is missing its conserved closing phenylalanine or tryptophan, this is likely a read error. This chain connects TRBV28 to TRBJ2-7; 12 nucleotides match TRBD2. The J segment lost 6 bases and the V segment lost 5 bases, leaving 8 bases of the junction unmatched. The CDR3 is 15 residues long. Germline CDR1 reads MDHEN; CDR2 reads SYDVKM. DNA for the CDR3: TGTGCCAGCAGTCCTACTAGCGGGAGGTTAACCGAGCAGTACCTC. This encodes CASSPTSGRLTEQYL.

The chain uses TRBV6-6 and TRBJ1-4; 7 positions agree with TRBD1. Germline assignment: CDR1 MNHNY and CDR2 SVGAGI (reference sequence). This CDR3 contains 15 residues. J lost 8 bases, V lost 1 base, and 7 bases had no gene match. CDR3 sequence: CASSYFGQGGEKLFF. The CDR3 DNA reads as TGTGCCAGCAGTTACTTTGGGCAGGGGGGGGAAAAACTGTTTTTT.

This clonotype turned up a few times. The chain couples TRBV7-8 to TRBJ1-6; D call uncertain. The CDR3 is 14 residues long. With 5 bases removed from V and 10 bases from J, the gap between germline ends came to 15 bases. Germline CDR1 and CDR2: SGHVS and FQNEAQ. This CDR3 reads CASSPHSPDSPLHF. DNA for the CDR3: TGTGCCAGCAGCCCCCACTCTCCCGACTCACCCCTCCACTTT.

On this clonotype: One base away lies a much larger clone, so this may be a sequencing read error. The chain has TRBV6-4 and TRBJ1-5; TRBD1 is a possible D gene (6 bases). The CDR3 sequence is 15 residues long. Germline CDR1 MRHNA, CDR2 SNTAGT. The DNA of the CDR3 is TGTGCCAGCAGTTACTCAGGACAGATCAATCAGCCCCAGCATTTT. This sequence encodes CASSYSGQINQPQHF.

This sequence joins TRBV28 and TRBJ2-7, with D perhaps matching TRBD1 (7 bases). CDR1 and CDR2 from the germline V gene are MDHEN and SYDVKM. The CDR3 spans 16 residues. Trimming took 0 bases from V and 0 from J, leaving 12 bases between them. The CDR3, as DNA: TGTGCCAGCAGTTTATGGGAGGGGACAGACTCCTACGAGCAGTACTTC. The encoded protein is CASSLWEGTDSYEQYF.